The sequence of this T cell receptor (beta chain) was determined in a study of CD8+CD57+ T cells in acquired aplastic anemia. Genomic DNA, the template, was used for profiling of the TCR beta VDJ and CDR3. TCRdb analysed the reads with MiXCR anew, one entry per CDR3 protein. The sample holds roughly 250,000 distinct CDR3 sequences, approximately 45% seen once. This clonotype was observed a handful of times. The authors sequenced patients whose flow cytometry had shown CD8+CD57+ cell expansion. The study sampled blood from patients who had received no therapy. This clonotype originated in a human donor with aplastic anemia. What was sequenced was sorted CD4+, CD8+, or CD8+CD57+ T cells (not recorded which) from PBMCs.

CDR3 in amino acids: CSVDVRSYEQYF. CDR3 DNA: TGCAGCGTTGACGTGCGGTCCTACGAGCAGTACTTC. The rearrangement links TRBV29-1 to TRBJ2-7; D call uncertain. The CDR3 has 12 residues. Germline V lookup: CDR1 SQVTM, CDR2 ANQGSEA. The V gene lost 3 bases and the J gene lost 1 base, with 7 bases spanning the gap.